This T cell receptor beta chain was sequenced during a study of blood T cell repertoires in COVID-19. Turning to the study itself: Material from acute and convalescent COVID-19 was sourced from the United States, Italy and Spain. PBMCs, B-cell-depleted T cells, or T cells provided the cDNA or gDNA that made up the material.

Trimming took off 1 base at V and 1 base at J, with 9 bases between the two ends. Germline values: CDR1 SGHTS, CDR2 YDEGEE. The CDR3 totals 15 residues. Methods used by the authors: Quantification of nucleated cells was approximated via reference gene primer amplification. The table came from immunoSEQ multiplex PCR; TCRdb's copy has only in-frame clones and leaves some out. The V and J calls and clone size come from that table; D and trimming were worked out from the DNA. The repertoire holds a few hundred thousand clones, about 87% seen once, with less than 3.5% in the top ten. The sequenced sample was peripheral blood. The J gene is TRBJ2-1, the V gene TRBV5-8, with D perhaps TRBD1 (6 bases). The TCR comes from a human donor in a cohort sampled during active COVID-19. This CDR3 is CASSLRGMSYNEQFF. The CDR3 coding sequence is TGTGCCAGCAGCTTGAGGGGGATGTCCTACAATGAGCAGTTCTTC.